This T cell receptor (beta chain) was sequenced in a study of T cells after yellow fever vaccination. UMIs were added to TCR cDNA along with a universal primer site when it was made by 5'RACE template switching. In TCRdb, the 5' RACE reads were re-called with MiXCR into one record per CDR3 protein. The sample carries hundreds of thousands of distinct CDR3 sequences, 20% to 25% recorded once. Whole-study results and caveats: Reappearing after the booster were most of the clones from primary vaccination (roughly 96% CD4, 88% CD8). Contamination by abundant bulk-population clonotypes could be present in FACS-sorted repertoires.

The V gene lost 5 bases and the J gene lost 8 bases, with 9 bases spanning the gap. CDR1 is SGHTA and CDR2 is FQGNSA in the germline V gene. CDR3 length: 12 residues. As concerns this clonotype: Its target is unknown.

The sequence derives from a man between 18 and 29 years old who received the YFV17D yellow fever vaccine. The chain recombines TRBV7-2 with TRBJ2-2; D remains unclear. The material was PBMCs, obtained 21 days after the first yellow fever vaccination. The CDR3 loop reads CASSRYSGELFF. The CDR3 nucleotides are TGTGCCAGCAGCCGTTACTCGGGGGAGCTGTTTTTT.